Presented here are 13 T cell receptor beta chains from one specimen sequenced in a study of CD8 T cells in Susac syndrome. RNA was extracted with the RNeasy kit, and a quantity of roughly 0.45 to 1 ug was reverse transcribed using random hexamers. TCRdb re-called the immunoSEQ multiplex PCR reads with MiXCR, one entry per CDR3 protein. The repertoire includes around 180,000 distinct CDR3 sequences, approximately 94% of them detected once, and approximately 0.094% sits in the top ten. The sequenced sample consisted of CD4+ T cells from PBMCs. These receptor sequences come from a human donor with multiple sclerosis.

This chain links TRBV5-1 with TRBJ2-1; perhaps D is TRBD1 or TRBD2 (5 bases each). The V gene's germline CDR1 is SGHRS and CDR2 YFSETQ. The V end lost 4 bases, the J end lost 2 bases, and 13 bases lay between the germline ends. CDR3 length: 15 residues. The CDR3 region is CASSENPGPYNEQFF. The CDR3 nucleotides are TGCGCCAGCAGCGAAAACCCGGGACCCTACAATGAGCAGTTCTTC.

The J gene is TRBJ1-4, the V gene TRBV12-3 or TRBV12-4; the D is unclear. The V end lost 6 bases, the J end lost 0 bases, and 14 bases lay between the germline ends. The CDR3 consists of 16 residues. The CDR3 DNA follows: TGTGCCAGCAGACAAGGACCGCTTGCAACTAATGAAAAACTGTTTTTT. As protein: CASRQGPLATNEKLFF.

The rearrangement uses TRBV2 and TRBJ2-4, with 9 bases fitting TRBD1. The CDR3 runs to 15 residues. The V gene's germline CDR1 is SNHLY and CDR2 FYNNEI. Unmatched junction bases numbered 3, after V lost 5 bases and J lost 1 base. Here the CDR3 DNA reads TGTGCCAGCAGTAGACAGGGGGAGGCCAAAAACATTCAGTACTTC. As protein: CASSRQGEAKNIQYF.

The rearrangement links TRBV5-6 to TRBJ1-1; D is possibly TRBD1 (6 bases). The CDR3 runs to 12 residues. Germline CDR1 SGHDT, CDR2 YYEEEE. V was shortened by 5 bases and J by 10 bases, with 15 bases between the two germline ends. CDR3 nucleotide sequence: TGTGCCAGCAGTAAAGGGGGAGGCGGAGCTTTCTTT. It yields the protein CASSKGGGGAFF. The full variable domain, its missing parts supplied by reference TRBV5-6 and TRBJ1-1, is DAGVTQSPTHLIKTRGQQVTLRCSPKSGHDTVSWYQQALGQGPQFIFQYYEEEERQRGNFPDRFSGHQFPNYSSELNVNALLLGDSALYLCASSKGGGGAFFGQGTRLTVV.

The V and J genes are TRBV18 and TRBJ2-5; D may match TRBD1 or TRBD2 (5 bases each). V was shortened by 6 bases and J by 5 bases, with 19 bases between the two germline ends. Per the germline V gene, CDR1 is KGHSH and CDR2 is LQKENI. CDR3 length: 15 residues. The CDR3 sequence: CASSPRARVEETQYF. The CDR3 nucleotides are TGTGCCAGCTCCCCGCGGGCCAGGGTTGAGGAGACCCAGTACTTC. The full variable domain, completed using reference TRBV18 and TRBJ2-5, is NAGVMQNPRHLVRRRGQEARLRCSPMKGHSHVYWYRQLPEEGLKFMVYLQKENIIDESGMPKERFSAEFPKEGPSILRIQQVVRGDSAAYFCASSPRARVEETQYFGPGTRLLVL.

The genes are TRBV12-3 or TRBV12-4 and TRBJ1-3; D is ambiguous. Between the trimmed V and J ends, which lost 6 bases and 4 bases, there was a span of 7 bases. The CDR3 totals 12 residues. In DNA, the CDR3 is TGTGCCAGCAGGACAACCGGAAACACCATATATTTT. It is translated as CASRTTGNTIYF.

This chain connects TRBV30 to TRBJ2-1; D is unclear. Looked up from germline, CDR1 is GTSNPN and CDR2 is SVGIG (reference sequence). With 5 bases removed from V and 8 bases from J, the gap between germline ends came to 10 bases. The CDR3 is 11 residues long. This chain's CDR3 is CAWALGHEQFF. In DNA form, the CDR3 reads TGTGCCTGGGCCCTCGGGCATGAGCAGTTCTTC.

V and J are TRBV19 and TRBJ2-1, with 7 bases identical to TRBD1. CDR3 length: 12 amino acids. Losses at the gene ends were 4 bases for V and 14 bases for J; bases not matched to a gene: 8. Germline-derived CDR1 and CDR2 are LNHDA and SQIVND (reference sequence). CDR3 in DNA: TGTGCCAGTAGTACCATACAGGGGTTAGAGTTCTTC. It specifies CASSTIQGLEFF.

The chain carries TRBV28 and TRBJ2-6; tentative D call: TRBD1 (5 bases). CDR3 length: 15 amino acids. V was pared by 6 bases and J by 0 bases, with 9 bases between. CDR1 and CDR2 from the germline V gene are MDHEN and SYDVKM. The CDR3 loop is CASRRTFSGANVLTF. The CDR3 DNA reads TGTGCCAGCAGACGGACATTCTCTGGGGCCAACGTCCTGACTTTC. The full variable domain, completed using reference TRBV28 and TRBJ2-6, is DVKVTQSSRYLVKRTGEKVFLECVQDMDHENMFWYRQDPGLGLRLIYFSYDVKMKEKGDIPEGYSVSREKKERFSLILESASTNQTSMYLCASRRTFSGANVLTFGAGSRLTVL.

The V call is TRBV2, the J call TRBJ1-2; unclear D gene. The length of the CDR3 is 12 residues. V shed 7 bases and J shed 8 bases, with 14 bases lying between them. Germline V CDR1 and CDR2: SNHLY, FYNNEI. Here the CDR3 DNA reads TGTGCCAGCACCGGTGGCTTCGGAGGCTACACCTTC. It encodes CASTGGFGGYTF.

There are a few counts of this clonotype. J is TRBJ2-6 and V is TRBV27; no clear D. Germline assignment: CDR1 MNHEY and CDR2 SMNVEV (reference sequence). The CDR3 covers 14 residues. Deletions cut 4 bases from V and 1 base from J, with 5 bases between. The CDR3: CASSSTSGANVLTF. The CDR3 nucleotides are TGTGCCAGCAGTTCGACTTCTGGGGCCAACGTCCTGACTTTC.

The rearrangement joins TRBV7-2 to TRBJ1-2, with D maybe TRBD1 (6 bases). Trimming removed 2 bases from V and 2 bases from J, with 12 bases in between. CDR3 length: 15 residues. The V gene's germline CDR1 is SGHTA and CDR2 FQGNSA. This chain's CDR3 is CASSLKWGHNYGYTF. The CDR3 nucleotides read TGTGCCAGCAGCTTAAAATGGGGACACAACTATGGCTACACCTTC.

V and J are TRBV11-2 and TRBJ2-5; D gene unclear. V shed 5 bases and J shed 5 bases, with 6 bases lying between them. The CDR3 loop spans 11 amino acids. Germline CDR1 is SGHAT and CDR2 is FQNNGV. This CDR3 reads CASSRSETQYF. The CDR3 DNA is TGTGCCAGCAGCCGATCGGAGACCCAGTACTTC.